The 31 T cell receptor beta chains below were found in one sample sequenced in a study of shared clonotypes between healthy human individuals (dated by TCRdb to 2018 to 2021). The protocol used for the library was the immunoSEQ multiplex PCR assay. In TCRdb, the immuneACCESS table is reduced to in-frame sequences with V and J assigned. These tables do not hold every clone; where another copy was compared, an unresolved V gene accounts for under half, and the others remain unexplained. The sample includes around 2.3 million clones, with nearly 97% observed a single time. Of the sample, over 0.1% is held by the ten largest clones. Sequenced sample: naive CD4+ T cells sorted from blood. The cell subset or site label, read with the paper, signifies: CD45RA+ positively selected. The receptors were gathered from a man between 18 and 29 years old in good health.

This sequence joins TRBV7-3 and TRBJ2-1; 9 bases are shared with TRBD1. CDR3 length: 13 residues. CDR1 and CDR2 from the germline V gene are SGHTA and FQGTGA. The J segment lost 8 bases and the V segment lost 5 bases, leaving 4 bases of the junction unmatched. The CDR3, as DNA: TGTGCCAGCAGCACCCGGACAGGGGATGAGCAGTTCTTC. This translates into CASSTRTGDEQFF.

The chain couples TRBV5-1 to TRBJ2-5, with 9 bases matching TRBD1. The CDR3 spans 15 residues. With V trimmed by 4 bases and J by 4 bases, 8 bases remained unmatched. Per germline, CDR1 SGHRS and CDR2 YFSETQ. CDR3 in DNA: TGCGCCAGCAGCCCGGTACAGGGGGCTGGAGAGACCCAGTACTTC. Protein product: CASSPVQGAGETQYF.

The chain couples TRBV6-1 to TRBJ2-7; 9 positions agree with TRBD1. V dropped 7 bases and J dropped 1; count of bases not matched to a gene: 8. CDR3 size: 15 residues. Germline loops: CDR1 MNHNS, CDR2 SASEGT. CDR3 amino acids: CASNLGTGSSYEQYF. The CDR3 nucleotides are TGTGCCAGCAATTTGGGGACAGGGTCGTCCTACGAGCAGTACTTC.

V usage is TRBV10-3 and J usage is TRBJ2-1, with 9 bases identical to TRBD2. Germline V gives CDR1 ENHRY, CDR2 SYGVKD. V was pared by 4 bases and J by 4 bases, with 5 bases of the junction left unmatched. The CDR3 is made up of 15 amino acids. CDR3 nucleotide sequence: TGTGCCATCAGTGCCAGCGGGGGGCAGTACAATGAGCAGTTCTTC. Protein: CAISASGGQYNEQFF.

The table lists this clone with a count of one. The V and J genes are TRBV19 and TRBJ1-5, with 9 nucleotides matching TRBD1. Germline CDR1 LNHDA, CDR2 SQIVND (reference sequence). Trimming took 7 bases from V and 4 from J; bases not matched to a gene: 11. CDR3 length: 16 amino acids. CDR3 region: CASTTVSGQGNQPQHF. As DNA, the CDR3 is TGTGCCAGTACCACTGTATCTGGACAGGGGAATCAGCCCCAGCATTTT.

The CDR3 loop reads CASSYPSGTEAFF. The CDR3 DNA is TGTGCCAGCAGTTACCCCTCGGGAACTGAAGCTTTCTTT. The chain links TRBV6-5 to TRBJ1-1; D gene ambiguous. CDR1 MNHEY and CDR2 SVGAGI come from the germline V gene. The CDR3 has 13 residues. Trimming pared 2 bases from V and 5 bases from J, leaving 9 bases between.

The chain combines TRBV28 with TRBJ1-6; the D is unclear. This CDR3 comprises 14 residues. V lost 9 bases and J lost 7, with 16 bases in between. The germline gives CDR1 MDHEN, CDR2 SYDVKM. The CDR3 region has the DNA TGTGCCAGTGGAGATGGATTGGGAAATTCACCCCTCCACTTT. Translated: CASGDGLGNSPLHF. The entire variable domain, with the rest obtained from reference TRBV28 and TRBJ1-6, is as follows: DVKVTQSSRYLVKRTGEKVFLECVQDMDHENMFWYRQDPGLGLRLIYFSYDVKMKEKGDIPEGYSVSREKKERFSLILESASTNQTSMYLCASGDGLGNSPLHFGNGTRLTVT.

This clone was found once. The V and J genes are TRBV9 and TRBJ2-5; 10 bases are shared with TRBD2. This CDR3 is built from 14 residues. V gave up 4 bases and J gave up 5 bases; unmatched junction bases: 5. From germline, CDR1 is SGDLS and CDR2 YYNGEE. CDR3 amino acids: CASSPGTSAETQYF. In nucleotides, the CDR3 is TGTGCCAGCAGCCCCGGGACTAGCGCGGAGACCCAGTACTTC.

As to this clone: The conserved closing phenylalanine or tryptophan is absent in this CDR3, likely reflecting a read error. CDR3 region: CASSQLSTGELFS. In DNA form, the CDR3 reads TGTGCCAGCTCACAGTTATCCACCGGGGAGCTGTTTTCT. The chain recombines TRBV18 with TRBJ2-2, with D hard to call. This CDR3 has 13 residues. Trimming cost V 4 bases and J 4 bases, with 7 bases left between them. The V gene's germline CDR1 is KGHSH and CDR2 LQKENI.

Points on this clone: The sample contains more than one DNA sequence encoding this CDR3. The chain couples TRBV5-1 to TRBJ1-4, with 11 bases lining up with TRBD1. Germline lookup yields CDR1 SGHRS and CDR2 YFSETQ. V was clipped by 3 bases and J by 5 bases; unmatched bases: 3. The CDR3 runs to 15 residues. The CDR3 region has the DNA TGCGCCAGCAGCTCCGGGACAGGGGGAAATGAAAAACTGTTTTTT. Its protein is CASSSGTGGNEKLFF.

The count of this clone is one. V is TRBV6-1 and J is TRBJ1-3; 11 bases align to TRBD1. The CDR3 contains 18 residues. V lost 2 bases to trimming and J lost 0 bases; unmatched junction nucleotides: 6. Germline V gene lookup returns CDR1 MNHNS and CDR2 SASEGT. The CDR3 nucleotides read TGTGCCAGCAGTGAAAGGCGTGGGACAGGGGGCTCTGGAAACACCATATATTTT. Translation gives CASSERRGTGGSGNTIYF.

The chain is built from TRBV5-6 and TRBJ2-5; 9 bases line up with TRBD1. With V trimmed by 4 bases and J by 1 base, 5 bases remained unmatched. CDR1 and CDR2 (germline): SGHDT, YYEEEE. The CDR3 runs to 15 residues. The DNA of the CDR3 is TGTGCCAGCAGCGCCGACAGGGGGATCCAAGAGACCCAGTACTTC. This gives the protein CASSADRGIQETQYF.

This clone is a singleton in its sample. Other DNA sequences in this sample translate to the same CDR3. This chain uses TRBV10-3 with TRBJ2-5; the D gene is possibly TRBD2 (5 bases). The V and J ends lost 4 bases and 4 bases respectively, with 7 bases between them. There are 12 residues in the CDR3. Germline values: CDR1 ENHRY, CDR2 SYGVKD. This CDR3 is CAISAAAETQYF. The DNA for the CDR3 is TGTGCCATCAGTGCAGCGGCAGAGACCCAGTACTTC.

V usage is TRBV2 and J usage is TRBJ2-4; 12 positions match TRBD1. The CDR3 is 18 residues long. V shed 4 bases and J 5 bases; nucleotides not matched to a gene: 12. Germline V CDR1 and CDR2: SNHLY, FYNNEI. Written as DNA, the CDR3 is TGTGCCAGCAGTGGGGTATGGGGACAGGGGGCCGCCCAAAACATTCAGTACTTC. Translation: CASSGVWGQGAAQNIQYF.

A single count supports this clone. This chain uses TRBV5-6 with TRBJ1-1; no clear D gene. The CDR3 consists of 14 residues. Trimming shortened V by 0 bases and J by 0 bases, and 6 bases separated the two germline ends. Germline CDR1 reads SGHDT; CDR2 reads YYEEEE. The CDR3 region has the DNA TGTGCCAGCAGCTTGGACAGCCTGAACACTGAAGCTTTCTTT. Residues: CASSLDSLNTEAFF.

The J gene is TRBJ2-7, the V gene TRBV6-6, with TRBD2 as a possible D gene (5 bases). This CDR3 has 14 residues. V lost 3 bases and J lost 6, with 15 bases in between. Per germline, CDR1 MNHNY and CDR2 SVGAGI (reference sequence). CDR3 in amino acids: CASSYRTGKIEQYF. The CDR3 DNA is TGTGCCAGCAGTTATCGGACTGGCAAAATCGAGCAGTACTTC.

The chain links TRBV9 to TRBJ2-7; D is possibly TRBD1 or TRBD2 (5 bases each). The germline V gene has CDR1 SGDLS and CDR2 YYNGEE. CDR3 length: 14 amino acids. V lost 0 bases, J lost 6 bases, and 13 bases lay in between. The CDR3 DNA follows: TGTGCCAGCAGCGTAGATAGGGGCCGGGGCGAGCAGTACTTC. Encoded protein: CASSVDRGRGEQYF.

Of note for this clone: An end of the junction does not agree with germline; a read error may underlie this. The rearrangement links TRBV7-7 to TRBJ2-5, with 10 bases fitting TRBD2. From germline, CDR1 is SSHAT and CDR2 FNYEAQ (reference sequence). The CDR3 is 16 residues long. CDR3 protein: CASSPYGLAAQETQYF. The DNA of the CDR3 is TGTGCTAGCAGCCCCTACGGACTAGCGGCTCAAGAGACCCAGTACTTC. The complete variable domain, with remaining parts taken from reference TRBV7-7 and TRBJ2-5, reads GAGVSQSPRYKVTKRGQDVTLRCDPISSHATLYWYQQALGQGPEFLTYFNYEAQPDKSGLPSDRFSAERPEGSISTLTIQRTEQRDSAMYRCASSPYGLAAQETQYFGPGTRLLVL.

The CDR3 spells CASEHGGVGTPTGELFF. The CDR3 region has the DNA TGTGCCAGCGAACACGGAGGCGTCGGGACACCCACCGGGGAGCTGTTTTTT. The rearrangement uses TRBV28 and TRBJ2-2; maybe TRBD1 (6 bases). The CDR3 extends over 17 amino acids. Germline V CDR1 and CDR2: MDHEN, SYDVKM. Trimming removed 8 bases at V and 4 bases at J, with 23 bases between.

J is TRBJ2-7 and V is TRBV18; D is unresolved. Germline V gene lookup returns CDR1 KGHSH and CDR2 LQKENI. V lost 0 bases to trimming and J lost 5 bases, with 8 bases between them. The CDR3 runs to 13 residues. The CDR3 sequence is CASSPPFWDEQYF. The CDR3 DNA reads as TGTGCCAGCTCACCACCCTTCTGGGACGAGCAGTACTTC.

Note on this clone: Other DNA sequences in the sample encode the same CDR3. The V gene is TRBV5-1, the J gene TRBJ1-1; D possibly corresponds to TRBD1 (5 bases). Germline assignment: CDR1 SGHRS and CDR2 YFSETQ. The germline V and J ends were trimmed by 4 bases and 1 base, with 11 bases remaining between them. This CDR3 is 14 amino acids long. CDR3 residues: CASSPQGGNTEAFF. CDR3 nucleotides: TGCGCCAGCAGCCCCCAGGGAGGGAACACTGAAGCTTTCTTT.

The rearrangement links TRBV6-5 to TRBJ1-2, with 7 bases lining up with TRBD1. This CDR3 region has 15 residues. V gave up 6 bases and J gave up 6 bases; unmatched junction bases: 13. Germline loops: CDR1 MNHEY, CDR2 SVGAGI. The CDR3, as DNA: TGTGCCAGCAGATCACAGGGGATAACTATTCATGGCTACACCTTC. Translated: CASRSQGITIHGYTF.

This sequence joins TRBV10-3 and TRBJ2-5; the D gene is possibly TRBD2 (5 bases). The J call could be wrong; TRBJ2-7 is a better fit for the DNA end. Germline lookup yields CDR1 ENHRY and CDR2 SYGVKD. The CDR3 runs 13 residues. CDR3: CAISESGMSEQYF. The CDR3 nucleotides are TGTGCCATCAGTGAATCGGGGATGAGCGAGCAGTACTTC.

J is TRBJ2-7 and V is TRBV5-4, with TRBD2 matching 8 bases. The CDR3 runs to 15 residues. The germline gives CDR1 SGHNT, CDR2 YYREEE (reference sequence). The V segment lost 0 bases and the J segment 2 bases; nucleotides outside the gene matches: 4. CDR3: CASSLEPGGPYEQYF. The CDR3 DNA sequence: TGTGCCAGCAGCTTGGAACCGGGAGGGCCCTACGAGCAGTACTTC.

The V and J genes are TRBV29-1 and TRBJ2-3; 7 nucleotides agree with TRBD2. CDR1 is SQVTM and CDR2 is ANQGSEA in the germline V gene. The CDR3 runs to 13 residues. V lost 4 bases to trimming and J lost 6 bases; unmatched junction nucleotides: 7. CDR3 DNA: TGCAGCGTTGGGCGGGGGATGGGGGATACGCAGTATTTT. Its translation: CSVGRGMGDTQYF.

J is TRBJ2-2 and V is TRBV7-6; no firm D call. The CDR3 runs 13 residues. The V end lost 5 bases, the J end lost 6 bases, and 10 bases lay between the germline ends. Germline CDR1 reads SGHVS; CDR2 reads FNYEAQ. In DNA form, the CDR3 reads TGTGCCAGCAGCCAGCTCGGCTCCGGGGAGCTGTTTTTT. Amino acids: CASSQLGSGELFF.

For this clone: Different DNA sequences within this sample yield the same CDR3. The V gene is TRBV7-2, the J gene TRBJ2-7, with D perhaps matching TRBD1 or TRBD2 (5 bases each). The CDR3 has 13 amino acids. Trimming cost V 8 bases and J 0 bases, with 11 bases left between them. Germline CDR1 SGHTA, CDR2 FQGNSA. The CDR3 coding sequence is TGTGCCAGCTCTACTGGGGGCTCCTACGAGCAGTACTTC. Translated: CASSTGGSYEQYF.

This rearrangement joins TRBV7-9 to TRBJ1-1, with a possible D match to TRBD1 (6 bases). The CDR3 is 14 residues long. The ends were cut back, 3 bases at V and 8 bases at J, with 16 bases in the middle. Germline V gene data show CDR1 as SEHNR and CDR2 as FQNEAQ (reference sequence). The CDR3 DNA reads as TGTGCCAGCAGCTTGCTCGGGGGGACAAGGGAAGCTTTCTTT. Translating gives CASSLLGGTREAFF. The entire variable domain, with the rest obtained from reference TRBV7-9 and TRBJ1-1, is as follows: DTGVSQNPRHKITKRGQNVTFRCDPISEHNRLYWYRQTLGQGPEFLTYFQNEAQLEKSRLLSDRFSAERPKGSFSTLEIQRTEQGDSAMYLCASSLLGGTREAFFGQGTRLTVV.

The CDR3 reads CASSQRWAETQYF. The CDR3 bases are TGTGCCAGCAGCCAGAGGTGGGCTGAGACCCAGTACTTC. The gene calls are TRBV7-2 and TRBJ2-5; D gene uncertain. The germline V gene has CDR1 SGHTA and CDR2 FQGNSA. This CDR3 contains 13 residues. Trimming cost V 5 bases and J 5 bases, with 12 bases left between them. Full variable domain (remainder filled in from reference TRBV7-2 and TRBJ2-5): GAGVSQSPSNKVTEKGKDVELRCDPISGHTALYWYRQSLGQGLEFLIYFQGNSAPDKSGLPSDRFSAERTGGSVSTLTIQRTQQEDSAVYLCASSQRWAETQYFGPGTRLLVL.

The chain uses TRBV9 and TRBJ1-2; TRBD1 is a possible D gene (6 bases). The germline V and J ends were trimmed by 0 bases and 0 bases, with 9 bases remaining between them. The CDR3 is made up of 15 amino acids. Germline V CDR1 and CDR2: SGDLS, YYNGEE. CDR3 sequence reads: CASSVDGGSNYGYTF. As DNA, the CDR3 is TGTGCCAGCAGCGTAGATGGGGGCTCTAACTATGGCTACACCTTC.

The chain combines TRBV5-1 with TRBJ2-1; D assignment may be TRBD1 or TRBD2 (5 bases each). V dropped 0 bases and J dropped 7 bases, with 20 bases sitting between them. This CDR3 comprises 17 residues. The germline V gene encodes CDR1 SGHRS and CDR2 YFSETQ. CDR3 coding DNA: TGCGCCAGCAGCTTGGAACCCTTAGGGACGCGGGTGAATGAGCAGTTCTTC. Translating it yields CASSLEPLGTRVNEQFF.